These 25 T cell receptor beta chains came from one sample sequenced in a study of type 1 regulatory T cells. Their recognized antigens are unknown. Via MiXCR, TCRdb re-called the reads, giving one row per CDR3 protein. The sample shows 60,000 to 80,000 distinct CDR3 sequences, about three fifths of them seen only once. The source material was cultured T cells, either the whole culture or a sorted T cell fraction (not recorded which). The subset here: Tr1-enriched cell product generated in vitro against host alloantigens. Every receptor here comes from a human donor in good health.

The chain is built from TRBV5-4 and TRBJ2-1; D unresolved. Germline V gene lookup returns CDR1 SGHNT and CDR2 YYREEE (reference sequence). Trimming took off 7 bases at V and 1 base at J, with 15 bases between the two ends. This CDR3 has 15 amino acids. The CDR3 protein is CASSRDLGSYNEQFF. The CDR3 coding sequence is TGTGCCAGCTCCCGCGACCTAGGATCCTACAATGAGCAGTTCTTC.

The chain joins TRBV28 to TRBJ2-3; tentatively, D is TRBD2 (5 bases). CDR1 is MDHEN and CDR2 is SYDVKM in the germline V gene. The CDR3 consists of 16 residues. The V gene lost 3 bases and the J gene lost 0 bases, with 13 bases spanning the gap. As DNA, the CDR3 is TGTGCCAGCAGTTTTTCGGACTCCGAAAGCACAGATACGCAGTATTTT. Translation: CASSFSDSESTDTQYF.

V and J are TRBV20-1 and TRBJ2-7, with unresolved D. Trimming removed 7 bases at V and 5 bases at J, with 15 bases between. Germline V gives CDR1 DFQATT, CDR2 SNEGSKA (reference sequence). The CDR3 has 12 amino acids. In DNA form, the CDR3 reads TGCAGTGTCACAAGCGATCCGGACGAGCAGTACTTC. Translating it yields CSVTSDPDEQYF.

The rearrangement links TRBV24-1 to TRBJ2-1; 13 positions match TRBD2. The V segment lost 5 bases and the J segment 6 bases; nucleotides outside the gene matches: 3. The CDR3 is made up of 15 amino acids. Germline CDR1 and CDR2: KGHDR and SFDVKD. CDR3 coding DNA: TGTGCCACCAGTGGGGGACTAGCGGGAAGCAATGAGCAGTTCTTC. It encodes CATSGGLAGSNEQFF.

The chain carries TRBV18 and TRBJ2-7; weak D call: TRBD1 (6 bases). CDR1 is KGHSH, CDR2 LQKENI, per germline. The V and J ends lost 6 bases and 7 bases respectively, with 22 bases between them. The CDR3 has 15 residues. The DNA of the CDR3 is TGTGCCAGCTCCCCGGACCAAACAGGGCCGGGGGAGCAGTACTTC. This encodes CASSPDQTGPGEQYF.

The chain has TRBV28 and TRBJ2-7; 9 positions match TRBD1. This CDR3 spans 16 amino acids. Germline assignment: CDR1 MDHEN and CDR2 SYDVKM. J lost 2 bases, V lost 5 bases, and 10 bases had no gene match. CDR3 residues: CASSPPDRGVPYEQYF. Here the CDR3 DNA reads TGTGCCAGCAGTCCCCCTGACAGGGGGGTTCCCTACGAGCAGTACTTC.

The chain recombines TRBV29-1 with TRBJ2-3, with 8 bases aligning to TRBD1. V gave up 7 bases and J gave up 9 bases; unmatched junction bases: 12. CDR3 size: 13 residues. In germline, CDR1 is SQVTM, CDR2 ANQGSEA. This CDR3 is CSGGTGPIGTQYF. The CDR3 DNA follows: TGCAGCGGCGGGACAGGTCCAATTGGGACGCAGTATTTT.

The chain joins TRBV20-1 to TRBJ2-5; 8 nucleotides align to TRBD2. V lost 2 bases and J lost 5; bases outside the gene matches: 10. CDR1 is DFQATT and CDR2 is SNEGSKA in the germline V gene (reference sequence). The CDR3 sequence is 15 residues long. The CDR3 is CSARSPGGRVETQYF. CDR3 coding DNA: TGCAGTGCTAGATCTCCGGGGGGGCGCGTGGAGACCCAGTACTTC.

This clonotype was observed a few times. The chain links TRBV20-1 to TRBJ2-2, with D possibly being TRBD2 (5 bases). V shed 6 bases and J shed 3 bases, with 8 bases lying between them. CDR3 length equals 12 residues. From germline, CDR1 is DFQATT and CDR2 SNEGSKA (reference sequence). The CDR3 sequence is CSATRDTGELFF. DNA of the CDR3: TGCAGTGCCACGCGGGACACCGGGGAGCTGTTTTTT.

This clonotype was picked up one time. V and J are TRBV9 and TRBJ2-3; tentatively, D is TRBD1 (5 bases). Trimming left V 1 base short and J 8 bases short, with 11 bases between. Germline CDR1 reads SGDLS; CDR2 reads YYNGEE. This CDR3 is built from 13 residues. The CDR3 region is CASSVQPGATQYF. CDR3 sequence (DNA): TGTGCCAGCAGCGTACAACCTGGGGCTACGCAGTATTTT.

The chain joins TRBV20-1 to TRBJ1-1; D perhaps matches TRBD1 (5 bases). V was clipped by 3 bases and J by 1 base, with 12 bases between them. This CDR3 has 14 residues. The germline V gene has CDR1 DFQATT and CDR2 SNEGSKA (reference sequence). The CDR3 sequence: CSARDPQGNTEAFF. The CDR3, as DNA: TGCAGTGCTAGGGATCCCCAGGGGAACACTGAAGCTTTCTTT.

In this sample, this clonotype turned up a few times. The chain combines TRBV9 with TRBJ2-3, with no clear D. Germline CDR1 and CDR2: SGDLS and YYNGEE. This CDR3 is 15 amino acids long. V was clipped by 4 bases and J by 1 base, with 13 bases between them. For the CDR3, the DNA is TGTGCCAGCAGCCCAACAACGCCCGGCACAGATACGCAGTATTTT. It is translated as CASSPTTPGTDTQYF.

This rearrangement joins TRBV9 to TRBJ1-3, with D perhaps TRBD1 (6 bases). This CDR3 comprises 15 residues. Trimming shortened V by 3 bases and J by 0 bases, and 10 bases separated the two germline ends. The germline gives CDR1 SGDLS, CDR2 YYNGEE. The CDR3 loop is CASSASGVSGNTIYF. The DNA of the CDR3 is TGTGCCAGCAGCGCCTCAGGGGTCTCTGGAAACACCATATATTTT.

J is TRBJ2-1 and V is TRBV20-1; 9 nucleotides line up with TRBD2. This CDR3 has 15 amino acids. Germline CDR1 is DFQATT and CDR2 is SNEGSKA (reference sequence). Trimming at V came to 3 bases and at J to 9 bases, leaving 12 bases not matched to a gene. CDR3 residues: CSASIGSSGASEQFF. CDR3 sequence (DNA): TGCAGTGCTAGTATAGGGTCTAGCGGGGCTAGTGAGCAGTTCTTC.

Here the CDR3 reads CASSSVTGVNPYEQYF. CDR3 DNA sequence: TGTGCCAGCAGCTCGGTAACAGGGGTAAATCCCTACGAGCAGTACTTC. The chain uses TRBV7-3 and TRBJ2-7; 7 bases align to TRBD1. V was pared by 4 bases and J by 2 bases, with 11 bases of the junction left unmatched. The CDR3 sequence is 16 residues long. The germline CDR1 and CDR2 sequences are SGHTA and FQGTGA.

The chain joins TRBV4-2 to TRBJ2-7, with 10 positions matching TRBD2. The CDR3 is 17 amino acids. Germline V lookup: CDR1 LGHNA, CDR2 YNFKEQ. The V segment lost 4 bases and the J segment 3 bases; nucleotides outside the gene matches: 12. In DNA, the CDR3 is TGTGCCAGCAGCCTTTCGTCACTAGCGGGACAGGACTACGAGCAGTACTTC. Protein: CASSLSSLAGQDYEQYF.

This sequence joins TRBV24-1 and TRBJ2-2, with TRBD2 matching 11 bases. J lost 6 bases, V lost 5 bases, and 7 bases had no gene match. This CDR3 is built from 16 residues. Germline lookup yields CDR1 KGHDR and CDR2 SFDVKD. The CDR3 region is CATSARSGRGPGELFF. DNA of the CDR3: TGTGCCACCAGTGCCCGTAGCGGGAGGGGACCCGGGGAGCTGTTTTTT.

The V call is TRBV20-1, the J call TRBJ2-4; TRBD2 aligns across 11 bases. There are 17 residues in the CDR3. V trimming: 5 bases; J trimming: 0 bases; junction bases outside the gene matches: 9. Germline V gene sequence: CDR1 DFQATT, CDR2 SNEGSKA (reference sequence). The chain's CDR3 is CSAPGTSGTLAKNIQYF. The CDR3 DNA follows: TGCAGTGCTCCCGGGACTAGCGGCACTCTAGCCAAAAACATTCAGTACTTC.

The chain uses TRBV30 and TRBJ2-3, with TRBD2 matching 9 bases. V dropped 2 bases and J dropped 4; count of bases not matched to a gene: 7. The CDR3 has 15 residues. CDR1 and CDR2 from the germline V gene are GTSNPN and SVGIG (reference sequence). CDR3 coding DNA: TGTGCCTGGAGTTTAGCGGGAGCTGTTCCAGATACGCAGTATTTT. Its protein is CAWSLAGAVPDTQYF. Drawing the rest from reference TRBV30 and TRBJ2-3, the complete variable domain is SQTIHQWPATLVQPVGSPLSLECTVEGTSNPNLYWYRQAAGRGLQLLFYSVGIGQISSEVPQNLSASRPQDRQFILSSKKLLLSDSGFYLCAWSLAGAVPDTQYFGPGTRLTVL.

The chain joins TRBV29-1 to TRBJ2-5; 8 positions agree with TRBD2. The CDR3 runs to 14 residues. Germline V gives CDR1 SQVTM, CDR2 ANQGSEA. V was clipped by 3 bases and J by 0 bases; unmatched bases: 3. CDR3 amino acids: CSVDSSGNQETQYF. Here the CDR3 DNA reads TGCAGCGTTGATAGTAGCGGGAACCAAGAGACCCAGTACTTC.

The chain couples TRBV2 to TRBJ2-4; D possibly matches TRBD1 or TRBD2 (5 bases each). The CDR3 sequence is 17 residues long. Trimming left V 6 bases short and J 6 bases short, with 24 bases between. Per germline, CDR1 SNHLY and CDR2 FYNNEI. CDR3 loop: CASSRLGTGGYPNIQYF. Here the CDR3 DNA reads TGTGCCAGCAGCCGCCTCGGGACCGGTGGTTATCCAAACATTCAGTACTTC. Combining the CDR3 with reference TRBV2 and TRBJ2-4 gives the whole variable domain EPEVTQTPSHQVTQMGQEVILRCVPISNHLYFYWYRQILGQKVEFLVSFYNNEISEKSEIFDDQFSVERPDGSNFTLKIRSTKLEDSAMYFCASSRLGTGGYPNIQYFGAGTRLSVL.

V is TRBV7-3 and J is TRBJ2-3; TRBD2 matches 12 bases. Germline CDR1 reads SGHTA; CDR2 reads FQGTGA. V lost 2 bases to trimming and J lost 1 base; unmatched junction nucleotides: 7. This CDR3 contains 18 residues. The CDR3 nucleotides are TGTGCCAGCAGCTTACGGACTAGCGGGGTGCTTGGCACAGATACGCAGTATTTT. Translated, it gives CASSLRTSGVLGTDTQYF.

This clonotype was found a few times. The rearrangement joins TRBV20-1 to TRBJ1-6, with 9 bases lining up with TRBD1. Per the germline V gene, CDR1 is DFQATT and CDR2 is SNEGSKA (reference sequence). V dropped 3 bases and J dropped 7; count of bases not matched to a gene: 4. The CDR3 is made up of 14 amino acids. The CDR3 DNA follows: TGCAGTGCTAGGCCGGGACAGGGCAATTCACCCCTCCACTTT. Protein: CSARPGQGNSPLHF.

This clonotype appeared a few times. The V call is TRBV2, the J call TRBJ2-7; the match to TRBD2 covers 8 bases. The germline gives CDR1 SNHLY, CDR2 FYNNEI. The J segment lost 4 bases and the V segment lost 6 bases, leaving 26 bases of the junction unmatched. This CDR3 contains 20 residues. Here the CDR3 DNA reads TGTGCCAGCAGCTCGCTCCTTAGCGGGATTAATCCAACTACGTCTTACGAGCAGTACTTC. Its protein product is CASSSLLSGINPTTSYEQYF.

The chain recombines TRBV5-1 with TRBJ2-6; D gene uncertain. V dropped 4 bases and J dropped 3 bases, with 11 bases sitting between them. The CDR3 spans 15 residues. The germline V gene encodes CDR1 SGHRS and CDR2 YFSETQ. In nucleotides, the CDR3 is TGCGCCAGCAGCCCGGGCGGTTATGGGGCCAACGTCCTGACTTTC. Translating gives CASSPGGYGANVLTF.